Listed below are T cell receptor beta chains from one sample, sequenced in a study of T cells in Graves' hyperthyroidism and ophthalmopathy. TCRdb re-called the multiplex PCR reads with MiXCR, one entry per CDR3 protein. The sample includes some 440,000 distinct CDR3 sequences, more than 15% seen only once; the top ten take around 7%. Sequencing was done on a sample of blood. These receptors originate from a woman between 18 and 29 years old with Graves' hyperthyroidism. CDR3s include the opening cysteine and the closing phenylalanine or tryptophan. Fields, in order: clone size, V gene, CDR3 protein. A clone size is listed for some rows: how often the clone was seen (once, few, many), or a class if it is expanded.

many	TRBV27	CASRVTGGFSYEQYF
many	TRBV20-1	CSARDRVGQWTSGRSDEQYF
many	TRBV7-6	CASSSRDRGQDQPQHF
many	TRBV7-9	CASSLVPKPGGSSYEQYF
many	TRBV5-5	CASSLARGKPQHF
few	TRBV13	CASSPSQGWETQYF
many	TRBV7-2	CASSQAPGQGNYGYTF
once	TRBV24-1	CATSDFGQGVTGELFF
NA	TRBV4-1	CASSHRNLNTEAFF
many	TRBV14	CASSYGGGGYRSSYEQYF
many	TRBV6-1	CASSPQGTEAFF
many	TRBV12-3/TRBV12-4	CASTRGQSPYTF
NA	TRBV7-3	CASSLVVSGAYNEQYF
NA	TRBV7-6	CASSPGTNTDDNSPLHF
NA	TRBV5-4	CASSLGPALNTGELFF
NA	TRBV25-1	CASSEWDRDYGYTF
many	TRBV6-1	CASSPKPGLRTDTQYF
NA	TRBV27	CASSAYSGQPYNEQFF
NA	TRBV20-1	CSARDGGTGDQETQYF
many	TRBV7-8	CASSPLRSAPYEQYF
few	TRBV10-3	CAISESLAGVQETQYF
few	TRBV7-9	CVSSPPGQSNNEQFF
few	TRBV6-6	CASSYDNPPLNSPLHF
NA	TRBV10-3	CAISIGASSYEQYF
many	TRBV11-2	CASSSDRTDTQYF
many	TRBV14	CASSPRTGGGTDTQYF
many	TRBV6-4	CASSELAGGPYNEQFF
many	TRBV7-2	CASSLASAIRETQYF
many	TRBV28	CASRKYYEQYF
many	TRBV15	CATSRDLIIQAASTDTQYF
many	TRBV18	CASSPGLAGTGQETQYF